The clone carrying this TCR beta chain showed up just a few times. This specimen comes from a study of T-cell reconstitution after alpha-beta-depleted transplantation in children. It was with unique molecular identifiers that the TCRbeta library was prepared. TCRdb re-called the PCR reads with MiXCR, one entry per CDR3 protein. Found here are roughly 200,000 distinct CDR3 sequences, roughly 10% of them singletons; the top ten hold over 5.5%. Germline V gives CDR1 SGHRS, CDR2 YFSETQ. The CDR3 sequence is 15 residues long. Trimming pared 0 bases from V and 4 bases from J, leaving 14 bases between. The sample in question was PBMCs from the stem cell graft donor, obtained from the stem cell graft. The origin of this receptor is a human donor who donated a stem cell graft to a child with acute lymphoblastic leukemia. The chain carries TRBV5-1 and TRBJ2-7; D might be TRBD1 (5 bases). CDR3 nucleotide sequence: TGCGCCAGCAGCTTGGAGGCAGGGCCTTGGTACGAGCAGTACTTC. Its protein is CASSLEAGPWYEQYF.